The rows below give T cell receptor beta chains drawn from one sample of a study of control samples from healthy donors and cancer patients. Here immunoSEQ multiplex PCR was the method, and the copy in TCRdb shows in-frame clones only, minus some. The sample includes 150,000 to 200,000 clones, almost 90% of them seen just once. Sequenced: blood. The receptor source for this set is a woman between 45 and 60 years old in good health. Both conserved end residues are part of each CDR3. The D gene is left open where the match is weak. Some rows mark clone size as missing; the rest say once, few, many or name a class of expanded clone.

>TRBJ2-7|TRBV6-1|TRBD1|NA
CASSEGYRGHEQYF
TGTGCCAGCAGTGAAGGTTACAGGGGCCACGAGCAGTACTTC
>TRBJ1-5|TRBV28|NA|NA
CASSFYSGGNQPQHF
TGTGCCAGCAGTTTTTATTCAGGGGGCAATCAGCCCCAGCATTTT
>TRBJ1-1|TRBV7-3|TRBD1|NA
CASSLVTGGPNTEAFF
TGTGCCAGCAGCTTAGTGACAGGGGGCCCGAACACTGAAGCTTTCTTT
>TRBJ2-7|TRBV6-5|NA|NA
CASSYPPPGRPTKQYF
TGTGCCAGCAGTTACCCCCCCCCGGGGAGACCTACGAAGCAGTACTTC
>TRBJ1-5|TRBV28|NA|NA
CASTSTGGERNQPQHF
TGTGCCAGCACTTCAACGGGGGGGGAGCGCAATCAGCCCCAGCATTTT
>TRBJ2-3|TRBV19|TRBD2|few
CASGTSGTDTQYF
TGTGCCAGCGGGACTAGCGGCACAGATACGCAGTATTTT
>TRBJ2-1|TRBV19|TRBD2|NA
CASSIVGLAGVSEQFF
TGTGCCAGTAGTATAGTCGGCCTAGCGGGGGTCAGTGAGCAGTTCTTC
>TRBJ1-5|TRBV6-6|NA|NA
CASSGGNGNQPQHF
TGTGCCAGCAGCGGGGGAAACGGCAATCAGCCCCAGCATTTT
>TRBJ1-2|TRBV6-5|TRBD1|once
CASSSDRDRANYGYTF
TGTGCCAGCAGTTCGGACCGGGACAGAGCTAACTATGGCTACACCTTC
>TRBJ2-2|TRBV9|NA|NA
CASSVGSAGLNTGELFF
TGTGCCAGCAGCGTCGGGTCTGCGGGCCTGAACACCGGGGAGCTGTTTTTT
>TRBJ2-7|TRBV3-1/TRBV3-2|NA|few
CASSDLKGVAQYF
TGTGCCAGCAGCGATCTAAAAGGGGTGGCGCAGTACTTC
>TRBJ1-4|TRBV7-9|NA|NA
CASSLVGVGSEKLFF
TGTGCCAGCAGCTTAGTTGGGGTAGGGAGTGAAAAACTGTTTTTT
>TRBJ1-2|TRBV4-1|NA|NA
CASSHMGENYGYTF
TGCGCCAGCAGCCATATGGGAGAGAACTATGGCTACACCTTC
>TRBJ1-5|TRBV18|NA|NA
CASSPNALNQPQHF
TGTGCCAGCTCACCAAATGCGCTCAATCAGCCCCAGCATTTT
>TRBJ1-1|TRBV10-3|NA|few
CAISELTEGSEAFF
TGTGCCATCAGTGAGCTAACAGAGGGGTCTGAAGCTTTCTTT
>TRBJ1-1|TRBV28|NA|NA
CASSLGGVGTEAFF
TGTGCCAGCAGTTTAGGAGGGGTTGGTACTGAAGCTTTCTTT
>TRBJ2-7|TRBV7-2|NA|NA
CASSLGLNTYEQYF
TGTGCCAGCAGCTTAGGACTGAACACCTACGAGCAGTACTTC
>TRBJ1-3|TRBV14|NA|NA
CASSQDGTVVGGNTIYF
TGTGCCAGCAGCCAAGATGGAACGGTGGTGGGCGGAAACACCATATATTTT
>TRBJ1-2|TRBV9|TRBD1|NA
CASSVAPPGGLNYGYTF
TGTGCCAGCAGCGTAGCGCCCCCAGGGGGGCTAAACTATGGCTACACCTTC
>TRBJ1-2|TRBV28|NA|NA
CASRLALPTDTYGYTF
TGTGCCAGCAGGTTAGCTTTACCAACGGACACCTATGGCTACACCTTC
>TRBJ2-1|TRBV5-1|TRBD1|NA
CASLLGDRDNNEQFF
TGCGCCAGCCTTTTGGGGGACAGGGATAACAATGAGCAGTTCTTC
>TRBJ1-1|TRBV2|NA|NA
CASSETENTEAFF
TGTGCCAGCAGTGAAACAGAGAACACTGAAGCTTTCTTT
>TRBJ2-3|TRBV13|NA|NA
CASSGRNPTDTQYF
TGTGCCAGCAGCGGCCGGAACCCAACAGATACGCAGTATTTT
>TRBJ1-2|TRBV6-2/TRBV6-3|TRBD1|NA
CASSSRPGQGYSSQGYTF
TGTGCCAGCAGTTCCCGACCGGGACAGGGTTACTCGTCGCAGGGCTACACCTTC
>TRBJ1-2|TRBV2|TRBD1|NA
CASSETFFRTGEGYTF
TGTGCCAGCAGTGAAACCTTCTTTCGGACAGGGGAAGGCTACACCTTC
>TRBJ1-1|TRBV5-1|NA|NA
CASSSLGILNTEAFF
TGCGCCAGCAGCTCCTTGGGGATCCTGAACACTGAAGCTTTCTTT
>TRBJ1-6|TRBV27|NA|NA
CASKRMFGSPLHF
TGTGCCAGCAAACGGATGTTTGGTTCACCCCTCCACTTT